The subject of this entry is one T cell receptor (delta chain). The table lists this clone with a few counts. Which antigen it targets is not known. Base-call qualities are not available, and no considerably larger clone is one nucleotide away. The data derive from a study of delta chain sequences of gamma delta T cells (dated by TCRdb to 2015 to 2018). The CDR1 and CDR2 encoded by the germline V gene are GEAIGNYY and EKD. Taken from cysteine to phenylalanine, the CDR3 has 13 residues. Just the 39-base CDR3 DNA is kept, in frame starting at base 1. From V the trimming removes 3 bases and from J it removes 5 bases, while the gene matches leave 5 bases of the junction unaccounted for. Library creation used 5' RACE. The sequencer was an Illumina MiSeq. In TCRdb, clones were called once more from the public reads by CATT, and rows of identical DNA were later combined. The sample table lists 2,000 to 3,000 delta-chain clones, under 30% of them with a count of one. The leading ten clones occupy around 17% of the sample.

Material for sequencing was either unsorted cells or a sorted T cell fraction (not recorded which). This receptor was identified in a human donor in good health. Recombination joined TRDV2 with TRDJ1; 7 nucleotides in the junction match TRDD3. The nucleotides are TGTGCCTGTGACGCCGTACTGGGGGATAAACTCATCTTT. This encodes CACDAVLGDKLIF.